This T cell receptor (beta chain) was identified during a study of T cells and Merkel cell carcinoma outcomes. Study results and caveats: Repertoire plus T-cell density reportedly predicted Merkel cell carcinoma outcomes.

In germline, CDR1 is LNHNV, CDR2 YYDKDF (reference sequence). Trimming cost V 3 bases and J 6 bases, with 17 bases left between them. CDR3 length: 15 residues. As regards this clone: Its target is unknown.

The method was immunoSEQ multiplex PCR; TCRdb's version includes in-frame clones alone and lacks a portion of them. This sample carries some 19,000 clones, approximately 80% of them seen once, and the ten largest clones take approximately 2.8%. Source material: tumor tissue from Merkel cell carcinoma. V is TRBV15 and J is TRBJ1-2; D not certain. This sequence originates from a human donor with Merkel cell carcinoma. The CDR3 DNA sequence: TGTGCCACCAGCAGTCTGGGAGACGGGAGAAATGGCTACACCTTC. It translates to CATSSLGDGRNGYTF.